One and the same sample provided the 27 T cell receptor beta chains below, sequenced in a study of cytomegalovirus exposure and HLA in healthy donors. The PCR contained 60 Vbeta and 13 Jbeta primers. Profiled with immunoSEQ multiplex PCR; TCRdb holds only in-frame clones, not every one. Of roughly 150,000 clones detected, approximately 79% appear once; the ten largest clones hold 5% to 8.5%. Sequenced material: PBMCs. The receptor set was obtained from a man aged 40-50 years in good health and CMV-seropositive.

The CDR3 loop reads CASSLSSGGTDTQYF. DNA of the CDR3: TGCGCCAGCAGCCTATCTAGCGGGGGCACAGATACGCAGTATTTT. The rearrangement links TRBV5-1 to TRBJ2-3; TRBD2 matches 9 bases. The CDR3 loop spans 15 amino acids. The V and J ends lost 4 bases and 1 base, in that order; junction bases with no gene match: 4. The germline gives CDR1 SGHRS, CDR2 YFSETQ. Together with reference TRBV5-1 and TRBJ2-3, the CDR3 gives the full variable domain: KAGVTQTPRYLIKTRGQQVTLSCSPISGHRSVSWYQQTPGQGLQFLFEYFSETQRNKGNFPGRFSGRQFSNSRSEMNVSTLELGDSALYLCASSLSSGGTDTQYFGPGTRLTVL.

The V gene is TRBV5-1, the J gene TRBJ1-2; TRBD1 agrees at 7 bases. In germline, CDR1 is SGHRS, CDR2 YFSETQ. This CDR3 contains 14 residues. Trimming removed 4 bases from V and 5 bases from J; junction bases left unmatched: 8. The CDR3: CASSLGTDPYGYTF. CDR3 bases: TGCGCCAGCAGCCTTGGGACAGATCCTTATGGCTACACCTTC.

This clone was picked up many times. The rearrangement links TRBV4-1 to TRBJ2-7, with D perhaps TRBD2 (5 bases). From germline, CDR1 is MGHRA and CDR2 YSYEKL. Trimming removed 1 base from V and 3 bases from J, with 7 bases in between. The CDR3 sequence is 13 residues long. The CDR3 spells CASSQVRGYEQYF. CDR3 DNA sequence: TGCGCCAGCAGCCAAGTCCGGGGCTACGAGCAGTACTTC.

The genes are TRBV5-6 and TRBJ1-5; 8 positions agree with TRBD1. Germline V lookup: CDR1 SGHDT, CDR2 YYEEEE. V shed 3 bases, J shed 3 bases, and the junction held 5 bases outside the gene matches. This CDR3 has 15 amino acids. CDR3 sequence (DNA): TGTGCCAGCAGCTGGGGGACAGGCGACAATCAGCCCCAGCATTTT. Translated: CASSWGTGDNQPQHF.

This clone has just one count. The chain combines TRBV5-1 with TRBJ1-3; tentative D call: TRBD1 (6 bases). V was pared by 4 bases and J by 3 bases, with 11 bases between. CDR3 length: 14 residues. CDR1 and CDR2 from the germline V gene are SGHRS and YFSETQ. CDR3 coding DNA: TGCGCCAGCAGCCCGGACAGATATGGAAACACCATATATTTT. Its translation is CASSPDRYGNTIYF.

J is TRBJ1-6 and V is TRBV4-1; D may be TRBD1 (6 bases). Germline V gene sequence: CDR1 MGHRA, CDR2 YSYEKL. Trimming pared 2 bases from V and 7 bases from J, leaving 12 bases between. This CDR3 region has 15 residues. DNA of the CDR3: TGCGCCAGCAGCCAAAAGGGGGGGAGGAATTCACCCCTCCACTTT. This translates into CASSQKGGRNSPLHF.

The rearrangement links TRBV7-2 to TRBJ2-7; D perhaps matches TRBD2 (7 bases). Deletions cut 3 bases from V and 1 base from J, with 13 bases between. The CDR3 is 15 residues long. Germline V gene sequence: CDR1 SGHTA, CDR2 FQGNSA. The CDR3 bases are TGTGCCAGCAGCTTGGGGCGGGGGCTTTCCTACGAGCAGTACTTC. It specifies CASSLGRGLSYEQYF. Combining the CDR3 with reference TRBV7-2 and TRBJ2-7 gives the whole variable domain GAGVSQSPSNKVTEKGKDVELRCDPISGHTALYWYRQSLGQGLEFLIYFQGNSAPDKSGLPSDRFSAERTGGSVSTLTIQRTQQEDSAVYLCASSLGRGLSYEQYFGPGTRLTVT.

The chain employs TRBV2 and TRBJ1-5, with unresolved D. The germline V gene has CDR1 SNHLY and CDR2 FYNNEI. The CDR3 consists of 14 residues. Trimming pared 2 bases from V and 3 bases from J, leaving 8 bases between. The CDR3 region is CASSEITDNQPQHF. The CDR3 nucleotides read TGTGCCAGCAGTGAAATTACAGACAATCAGCCCCAGCATTTT.

This clone was recorded a few times. This chain joins TRBV6-5 and TRBJ1-6; 9 bases line up with TRBD1. V gave up 5 bases and J gave up 9 bases; unmatched junction bases: 5. The CDR3 spans 14 residues. From germline, CDR1 is MNHEY and CDR2 SVGAGI. The CDR3 protein is CASSPGTGTSPLHF. DNA of the CDR3: TGTGCCAGCAGTCCCGGGACAGGGACTTCACCCCTCCACTTT.

J is TRBJ1-5 and V is TRBV5-1; tentatively, D is TRBD1 (5 bases). The CDR3 spans 13 residues. Trimming shortened V by 4 bases and J by 7 bases, and 12 bases separated the two germline ends. The germline V gene encodes CDR1 SGHRS and CDR2 YFSETQ. CDR3 region: CASSPLGGQPQHF. In DNA form, the CDR3 reads TGCGCCAGCAGCCCTTTGGGGGGGCAGCCCCAGCATTTT.

This clone was observed once. The V and J genes are TRBV27 and TRBJ2-3, with D unclear. Trimming stripped 3 bases from V and 3 bases from J, with 7 bases between. Germline lookup yields CDR1 MNHEY and CDR2 SMNVEV (reference sequence). The CDR3 is 13 amino acids. The CDR3 nucleotides are TGTGCCAGCAGTTTCGTCGCGACAGATACGCAGTATTTT. Amino acid sequence: CASSFVATDTQYF.

This chain joins TRBV18 and TRBJ2-7; D is uncertain. The CDR3 covers 13 residues. The V gene's germline CDR1 is KGHSH and CDR2 LQKENI. The ends were cut back, 3 bases at V and 7 bases at J, with 13 bases in the middle. Written as DNA, the CDR3 is TGTGCCAGCTCACCGGCTCAAGACACGGAGCAGTACTTC. Residues: CASSPAQDTEQYF. The variable domain in full, with the rest retrieved from reference TRBV18 and TRBJ2-7, is NAGVMQNPRHLVRRRGQEARLRCSPMKGHSHVYWYRQLPEEGLKFMVYLQKENIIDESGMPKERFSAEFPKEGPSILRIQQVVRGDSAAYFCASSPAQDTEQYFGPGTRLTVT.

Only one count was recorded for this clone. The chain recombines TRBV7-6 with TRBJ1-6; D possibly corresponds to TRBD1 (5 bases). CDR3 length: 16 amino acids. Trimming cost V 2 bases and J 6 bases, with 14 bases left between them. The V gene's germline CDR1 is SGHVS and CDR2 FNYEAQ. The CDR3 sequence: CASSLYGGSSNSPLHF. As DNA, the CDR3 is TGTGCCAGCAGCTTATACGGGGGTTCATCTAATTCACCCCTCCACTTT.

The chain links TRBV19 to TRBJ2-7; 8 positions agree with TRBD1. This CDR3 region has 17 residues. With V trimmed by 5 bases and J by 5 bases, 17 bases remained unmatched. CDR1 and CDR2 (germline): LNHDA, SQIVND (reference sequence). The CDR3 protein is CASSLRDRSLGGNEQYF. The DNA for the CDR3 is TGTGCCAGTAGTCTCCGGGACAGGTCCTTAGGAGGCAACGAGCAGTACTTC.

V gene TRBV28 combines with J gene TRBJ2-7; TRBD2 aligns across 7 bases. This CDR3 is built from 12 residues. Germline V gene lookup returns CDR1 MDHEN and CDR2 SYDVKM. V was pared by 11 bases and J by 9 bases, with 13 bases of the junction left unmatched. CDR3 in amino acids: CAGGVSQGRQYF. In nucleotides, the CDR3 is TGTGCCGGGGGGGTTAGTCAGGGAAGGCAGTACTTC.

The V call is TRBV9, the J call TRBJ1-6, with 9 nucleotides matching TRBD1. In germline, CDR1 is SGDLS, CDR2 YYNGEE. The CDR3 consists of 16 residues. Unmatched junction bases numbered 8, after V lost 3 bases and J lost 7 bases. CDR3 sequence: CASSGFLGQGNSPLHF. The DNA for the CDR3 is TGTGCCAGCAGCGGATTCCTCGGACAGGGGAATTCACCCCTCCACTTT. Variable domain in full (rest from reference TRBV9 and TRBJ1-6): DSGVTQTPKHLITATGQRVTLRCSPRSGDLSVYWYQQSLDQGLQFLIQYYNGEERAKGNILERFSAQQFPDLHSELNLSSLELGDSALYFCASSGFLGQGNSPLHFGNGTRLTVT.

The chain joins TRBV25-1 to TRBJ2-7; tentatively, D is TRBD2 (5 bases). V was clipped by 5 bases and J by 7 bases, with 12 bases between them. The CDR3 extends over 12 amino acids. CDR1 is MGHDK, CDR2 SYGVNS, per germline. The CDR3 DNA reads TGTGCCAGCAGTCCCTGGGGAGAGGAGCAGTACTTC. Its translation is CASSPWGEEQYF.

V usage is TRBV11-2 and J usage is TRBJ2-7; 9 nucleotides align to TRBD1. V lost 4 bases to trimming and J lost 2 bases; unmatched junction nucleotides: 9. This CDR3 contains 16 residues. Germline V gene data show CDR1 as SGHAT and CDR2 as FQNNGV. DNA of the CDR3: TGTGCCAGCAGCTGGCCGTCAGGACAGGGGACCTACGAGCAGTACTTC. It is translated as CASSWPSGQGTYEQYF. Looking up the rest from reference TRBV11-2 and TRBJ2-7 gives the full variable domain: EAGVAQSPRYKIIEKRQSVAFWCNPISGHATLYWYQQILGQGPKLLIQFQNNGVVDDSQLPKDRFSAERLKGVDSTLKIQPAKLEDSAVYLCASSWPSGQGTYEQYFGPGTRLTVT.

This chain uses TRBV6-1 with TRBJ1-3; 7 nucleotides line up with TRBD1. Per germline, CDR1 MNHNS and CDR2 SASEGT. The CDR3 contains 15 residues. After removal of 5 bases from V and 5 bases from J, the junction contained 9 bases not matched to a gene. This CDR3 is CASSLQGSRRNTIYF. As DNA, the CDR3 is TGTGCCAGCAGTCTACAGGGGTCACGTCGAAACACCATATATTTT.

The chain links TRBV29-1 to TRBJ1-1; D not resolved. The germline V and J ends were trimmed by 5 bases and 1 base, with 14 bases remaining between them. The CDR3 loop spans 14 amino acids. The germline CDR1 and CDR2 sequences are SQVTM and ANQGSEA. In nucleotides, the CDR3 is TGCAGCGTTTCAACTTCGGGAGCGAACACTGAAGCTTTCTTT. This sequence encodes CSVSTSGANTEAFF.

The V call is TRBV7-9, the J call TRBJ2-1; no clear D gene. V lost 5 bases, J lost 0 bases, and 11 bases lay in between. Germline CDR1 SEHNR, CDR2 FQNEAQ (reference sequence). The CDR3 contains 15 residues. The CDR3 DNA reads as TGTGCCAGCAGCATTTACCCGGGCTCCTACAATGAGCAGTTCTTC. Its translation: CASSIYPGSYNEQFF.

Written as DNA, the CDR3 is TGCAGTGCAAAGTCGGGAAATGAGCAGTTCTTC. Its protein product is CSAKSGNEQFF. V and J are TRBV20-1 and TRBJ2-1; D is perhaps TRBD2 (5 bases). This CDR3 comprises 11 residues. Per the germline V gene, CDR1 is DFQATT and CDR2 is SNEGSKA (reference sequence). V was cut by 6 bases and J by 7 bases, with 10 bases left in between.

This clone was picked up a small number of times. This sequence joins TRBV2 and TRBJ2-1; 9 bases line up with TRBD2. This CDR3 region has 15 residues. Germline CDR1 reads SNHLY; CDR2 reads FYNNEI. V dropped 3 bases and J dropped 6; count of bases not matched to a gene: 6. The CDR3 protein is CASSDRTSALNEQFF. The CDR3 DNA is TGTGCCAGCAGTGATAGGACTAGCGCCCTCAATGAGCAGTTCTTC.

This clone showed up just a few times. V and J are TRBV27 and TRBJ1-5; D is unresolved. Germline-derived CDR1 and CDR2 are MNHEY and SMNVEV (reference sequence). Trimming took off 3 bases at V and 4 bases at J, with 7 bases between the two ends. This CDR3 has 13 residues. The CDR3 bases are TGTGCCAGCAGTTTCGAGGAAAATCAGCCCCAGCATTTT. Translating it yields CASSFEENQPQHF.

This chain connects TRBV11-2 to TRBJ1-3; D may be TRBD1 (5 bases). Germline V gives CDR1 SGHAT, CDR2 FQNNGV. V was pared by 4 bases and J by 9 bases, with 19 bases between. The length of the CDR3 is 15 residues. CDR3 in amino acids: CASSSPQRGLITIYF. CDR3 coding DNA: TGTGCCAGCAGCTCCCCGCAGCGGGGGTTGATCACCATATATTTT.

This clone was seen only a few times. The rearrangement uses TRBV7-9 and TRBJ2-1; TRBD1 might be the D (6 bases). The CDR3 is 14 amino acids. CDR1 SEHNR and CDR2 FQNEAQ come from the germline V gene (reference sequence). Trimming pared 5 bases from V and 3 bases from J, leaving 11 bases between. The chain's CDR3 is CASSQPGHYNEQFF. The CDR3, as DNA: TGTGCCAGCAGCCAACCGGGACACTACAATGAGCAGTTCTTC. Full variable domain (remainder filled in from reference TRBV7-9 and TRBJ2-1): DTGVSQNPRHKITKRGQNVTFRCDPISEHNRLYWYRQTLGQGPEFLTYFQNEAQLEKSRLLSDRFSAERPKGSFSTLEIQRTEQGDSAMYLCASSQPGHYNEQFFGPGTRLTVL.

DNA for the CDR3: TGTGCCAGCAGTTCGGACTTCGGGGAAGCTTTCTTT. This sequence encodes CASSSDFGEAFF. The chain combines TRBV28 with TRBJ1-1; no clear D. This CDR3 comprises 12 residues. Germline CDR1 and CDR2: MDHEN and SYDVKM. V was cut by 4 bases and J by 8 bases, with 11 bases left in between.